Listed here are 18 T cell receptor beta chains from one sample, sequenced in a study of blood T cell repertoires in COVID-19. The table came from immunoSEQ multiplex PCR; TCRdb's copy has only in-frame clones and leaves some out. The sample holds about 150,000 clones; roughly 89% are singletons and the top ten take about 5%. Sequenced material: peripheral blood. The receptors stem from a human donor in a cohort sampled during active COVID-19.

The rearrangement links TRBV4-1 to TRBJ2-7, with TRBD1 matching over 8 bases. The germline CDR1 and CDR2 sequences are MGHRA and YSYEKL. The CDR3 loop spans 14 amino acids. The V and J ends lost 4 bases and 5 bases, in that order; junction bases with no gene match: 7. CDR3 nucleotide sequence: TGCGCCAGCAGCCGGTCGGACAGGGTGGACGAGCAGTACTTC. Protein product: CASSRSDRVDEQYF.

The chain carries TRBV28 and TRBJ2-4; no firm D call. Deletions cut 3 bases from V and 4 bases from J, with 10 bases between. Per the germline V gene, CDR1 is MDHEN and CDR2 is SYDVKM. The CDR3 sequence is 14 residues long. The CDR3: CASSLGLLKNIQYF. CDR3 nucleotides: TGTGCCAGCAGTTTGGGCCTCTTAAAAAACATTCAGTACTTC.

The chain carries TRBV6-5 and TRBJ1-1; D is ambiguous. V was pared by 9 bases and J by 0 bases, with 11 bases between. CDR1 and CDR2 from the germline V gene are MNHEY and SVGAGI. CDR3 length: 13 amino acids. The CDR3 spells CASCLQVNTEAFF. The CDR3 region has the DNA TGTGCCAGTTGTTTACAAGTGAACACTGAAGCTTTCTTT.

The J gene is TRBJ1-5, the V gene TRBV30, with D perhaps matching TRBD1 (6 bases). V shed 1 base and J shed 6 bases, with 13 bases lying between them. The CDR3 runs to 14 residues. CDR1 and CDR2 from the germline V gene are GTSNPN and SVGIG (reference sequence). CDR3 sequence (DNA): TGTGCCTGGAGTGGGTGGGGGCAGGGTCAGCCCCAGCATTTT. Encoded protein: CAWSGWGQGQPQHF.

The V and J genes are TRBV6-6 and TRBJ2-2; D is perhaps TRBD1 (6 bases). V lost 7 bases to trimming and J lost 1 base, with 16 bases between them. Germline CDR1 MNHNY, CDR2 SVGAGI (reference sequence). CDR3 length: 16 amino acids. The CDR3 coding sequence is TGTGCCAGCACCCGGGAAAGGACAGAGAACACCGGGGAGCTGTTTTTT. It encodes CASTRERTENTGELFF.

This clone was seen once. The rearrangement uses TRBV29-1 and TRBJ1-1; 12 positions agree with TRBD1. Germline V gene lookup returns CDR1 SQVTM and CDR2 ANQGSEA. The V segment lost 6 bases and the J segment 3 bases; nucleotides outside the gene matches: 8. CDR3 length equals 15 residues. Here the CDR3 DNA reads TGCAGCGTACCGGGACAGGGGGCCGGATACACTGAAGCTTTCTTT. Encoded protein: CSVPGQGAGYTEAFF. The variable domain in full, with the rest retrieved from reference TRBV29-1 and TRBJ1-1, is SAVISQKPSRDICQRGTSLTIQCQVDSQVTMMFWYRQQPGQSLTLIATANQGSEATYESGFVIDKFPISRPNLTFSTLTVSNMSPEDSSIYLCSVPGQGAGYTEAFFGQGTRLTVV.

This clone is a singleton in its sample. The chain recombines TRBV18 with TRBJ2-5, with 8 bases aligning to TRBD1. This CDR3 comprises 14 residues. V shed 6 bases, J shed 5 bases, and the junction held 8 bases outside the gene matches. Germline CDR1 KGHSH, CDR2 LQKENI. CDR3 region: CASSAKTGDETQYF. Here the CDR3 DNA reads TGTGCCAGCTCCGCTAAGACAGGGGATGAGACCCAGTACTTC.

This rearrangement joins TRBV19 to TRBJ2-3; 10 positions agree with TRBD1. The CDR3 runs to 16 residues. V was clipped by 4 bases and J by 4 bases; unmatched bases: 8. Germline V lookup: CDR1 LNHDA, CDR2 SQIVND (reference sequence). Here the CDR3 DNA reads TGTGCCAGTAGTACCCCCACCGGGACAGGGGCAGATACGCAGTATTTT. This translates into CASSTPTGTGADTQYF.

This clone was seen a handful of times. The chain links TRBV19 to TRBJ2-1; 15 bases map to TRBD2. Germline V gives CDR1 LNHDA, CDR2 SQIVND (reference sequence). CDR3 size: 19 residues. V was clipped by 5 bases and J by 3 bases; unmatched bases: 11. CDR3 amino acids: CASSGWGLAGGMGYNEQFF. DNA of the CDR3: TGTGCCAGTAGTGGCTGGGGACTAGCGGGGGGTATGGGCTACAATGAGCAGTTCTTC.

This chain connects TRBV24-1 to TRBJ2-3; D possibly corresponds to TRBD1 (6 bases). Trimming stripped 5 bases from V and 4 bases from J, with 9 bases between. This CDR3 is 13 amino acids long. Looked up from germline, CDR1 is KGHDR and CDR2 is SFDVKD. CDR3 residues: CATSVTGPDTQYF. The CDR3 bases are TGTGCCACCAGTGTGACAGGACCAGATACGCAGTATTTT.

The chain combines TRBV5-1 with TRBJ2-2; TRBD2 matches 15 bases. Germline trimming cut 4 bases from V and 6 bases from J; bases unmatched to any gene: 13. The CDR3 covers 19 residues. Germline V CDR1 and CDR2: SGHRS, YFSETQ. The CDR3 loop is CASSLIGLAGGPRSGELFF. The CDR3 nucleotides read TGCGCCAGCAGCCTTATCGGACTAGCGGGGGGGCCCAGATCCGGGGAGCTGTTTTTT. Complete variable domain (other parts from reference TRBV5-1 and TRBJ2-2): KAGVTQTPRYLIKTRGQQVTLSCSPISGHRSVSWYQQTPGQGLQFLFEYFSETQRNKGNFPGRFSGRQFSNSRSEMNVSTLELGDSALYLCASSLIGLAGGPRSGELFFGEGSRLTVL.

The chain is built from TRBV30 and TRBJ1-6; D unresolved. This CDR3 region has 12 residues. The ends were cut back, 0 bases at V and 10 bases at J, with 7 bases in the middle. Germline V gene lookup returns CDR1 GTSNPN and CDR2 SVGIG (reference sequence). The CDR3 loop is CAWSVLGSPLHF. CDR3 sequence (DNA): TGTGCCTGGAGTGTTCTAGGCTCACCCCTCCACTTT.

The V and J genes are TRBV14 and TRBJ2-5; D may be TRBD2 (6 bases). Germline V gene lookup returns CDR1 SGHDN and CDR2 FVKESK. Trimming removed 4 bases from V and 2 bases from J, with 11 bases in between. The CDR3 sequence is 14 residues long. CDR3 sequence reads: CASSLRDFQETQYF. The CDR3 coding sequence is TGTGCCAGCAGCCTCCGGGACTTTCAAGAGACCCAGTACTTC.

This clone showed up just once. A read error may account for a junction end that differs from germline. V and J are TRBV30 and TRBJ1-1; D uncertain. The germline gives CDR1 GTSNPN, CDR2 SVGIG (reference sequence). The CDR3 has 13 residues. DNA of the CDR3: TGTGCATGGACCCACCGTCGGGACACTGAAGCTTTCTTT. It encodes CAWTHRRDTEAFF.

V and J are TRBV28 and TRBJ1-1, with D perhaps TRBD1 (5 bases). The CDR3 totals 16 residues. CDR1 is MDHEN and CDR2 is SYDVKM in the germline V gene. Deletions cut 2 bases from V and 0 bases from J, with 13 bases between. In nucleotides, the CDR3 is TGTGCCAGCAGTTTAGGGGGGGGGAGCGTGAACACTGAAGCTTTCTTT. This sequence encodes CASSLGGGSVNTEAFF.

The chain combines TRBV3-1 (or the pseudogene TRBV3-2) with TRBJ1-4; the D is unclear. V lost 0 bases and J lost 0, with 17 bases in between. The CDR3 length is 19 residues. Germline CDR1 LGHDT, CDR2 YNNKEL (reference sequence). CDR3 protein: CASSQDRGTPRATNEKLFF. For the CDR3, the DNA is TGTGCCAGCAGCCAAGATCGAGGCACCCCGAGGGCAACTAATGAAAAACTGTTTTTT.

The rearrangement links TRBV30 to TRBJ2-7, with 7 bases fitting TRBD2. From germline, CDR1 is GTSNPN and CDR2 SVGIG (reference sequence). With 0 bases clipped from V and 2 bases from J, the junction kept 7 bases outside the gene matches. This CDR3 has 15 residues. The CDR3 DNA reads as TGTGCCTGGAGTGTAAAAGCAGGGAGGGCCTACGAGCAGTACTTC. It is translated as CAWSVKAGRAYEQYF. Complete variable domain (other parts from reference TRBV30 and TRBJ2-7): SQTIHQWPATLVQPVGSPLSLECTVEGTSNPNLYWYRQAAGRGLQLLFYSVGIGQISSEVPQNLSASRPQDRQFILSSKKLLLSDSGFYLCAWSVKAGRAYEQYFGPGTRLTVT.

The rearrangement joins TRBV28 to TRBJ1-2; perhaps TRBD1 as D (6 bases). The CDR3 consists of 13 residues. Between the trimmed V and J ends, which lost 5 bases and 8 bases, there was a span of 15 bases. CDR1 and CDR2 from the germline V gene are MDHEN and SYDVKM. This chain's CDR3 is CASSLGTGRGYTF. The CDR3 nucleotides read TGTGCCAGCAGTCTAGGTACAGGGCGAGGCTACACCTTC.